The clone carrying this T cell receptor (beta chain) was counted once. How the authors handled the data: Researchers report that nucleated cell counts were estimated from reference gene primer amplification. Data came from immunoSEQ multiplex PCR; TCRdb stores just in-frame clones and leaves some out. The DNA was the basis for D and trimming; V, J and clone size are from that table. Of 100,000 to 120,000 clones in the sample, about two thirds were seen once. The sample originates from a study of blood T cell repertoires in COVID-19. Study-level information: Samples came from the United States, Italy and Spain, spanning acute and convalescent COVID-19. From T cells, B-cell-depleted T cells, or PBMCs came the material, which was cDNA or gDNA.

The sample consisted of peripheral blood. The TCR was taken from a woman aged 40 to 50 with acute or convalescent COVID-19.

Here the CDR3 reads CSVRTASNTGELFF. The DNA for the CDR3 is TGCAGCGTTAGGACAGCCTCGAACACCGGGGAGCTGTTTTTT. This chain uses TRBV29-1 with TRBJ2-2, with D perhaps TRBD1 (6 bases). Trimming left V 5 bases short and J 0 bases short, with 10 bases between. Germline loops: CDR1 SQVTM, CDR2 ANQGSEA. The CDR3 sequence is 14 residues long.